The 21 T cell receptor beta chains below were found in one sample sequenced in a study of Tregs in tolerant kidney transplant recipients. Assay used: immunoSEQ multiplex PCR; TCRdb lists only in-frame clones, some missing. The sample records about 110,000 clones, roughly 89% being singletons. Sequenced here: CD4+ T cells from blood, sampled before the transplant. The receptors shown here come from a human donor who received a combined kidney and bone marrow transplant.

The chain combines TRBV10-3 with TRBJ1-5, with D uncertain. The V gene lost 3 bases and the J gene lost 4 bases, with 7 bases spanning the gap. Germline assignment: CDR1 ENHRY and CDR2 SYGVKD. The CDR3 consists of 13 residues. In nucleotides, the CDR3 is TGTGCCATCAGTGACCAGTCTAATCAGCCCCAGCATTTT. Translating it yields CAISDQSNQPQHF.

This clone was seen a handful of times. V is TRBV6-1 and J is TRBJ2-7; the D is unclear. CDR1 and CDR2 from the germline V gene are MNHNS and SASEGT. With 4 bases removed from V and 2 bases from J, the gap between germline ends came to 3 bases. The CDR3 runs 11 residues. The CDR3 sequence: CASSAAYEQYF. The CDR3 region has the DNA TGTGCCAGCAGTGCCGCCTACGAGCAGTACTTC.

V usage is TRBV18 and J usage is TRBJ2-3; D is unresolved. This CDR3 spans 15 amino acids. CDR1 is KGHSH and CDR2 is LQKENI in the germline V gene. Between the trimmed V and J ends, which lost 2 bases and 2 bases, there was a span of 11 bases. The CDR3 region is CASSPIQTHTDTQYF. The DNA of the CDR3 is TGTGCCAGCTCACCAATTCAGACTCACACAGATACGCAGTATTTT.

J is TRBJ2-2 and V is TRBV11-2; a possible D gene is TRBD1 (5 bases). This CDR3 is 15 amino acids long. From germline, CDR1 is SGHAT and CDR2 FQNNGV. The V and J ends lost 2 bases and 4 bases respectively, with 11 bases between them. In DNA, the CDR3 is TGTGCCAGCAGCTTACAGGGTTCAGGCACCGGGGAGCTGTTTTTT. Protein product: CASSLQGSGTGELFF.

V and J are TRBV30 and TRBJ2-7; 9 nucleotides agree with TRBD1. The CDR3 is 14 residues long. The V gene end was trimmed by 5 bases and the J gene end by 4 bases; junction bases not matched to a gene: 9. Germline loops: CDR1 GTSNPN, CDR2 SVGIG (reference sequence). The DNA for the CDR3 is TGTGCCTGGGCCCGCGGGACAGGGAGTTACGAGCAGTACTTC. Translating it yields CAWARGTGSYEQYF.

V usage is TRBV7-6 and J usage is TRBJ2-1; a possible D gene is TRBD2 (7 bases). The germline V and J ends were trimmed by 4 bases and 7 bases, with 11 bases remaining between them. CDR1 is SGHVS, CDR2 FNYEAQ, per germline. The CDR3 runs 13 residues. Written as DNA, the CDR3 is TGTGCCAGCAGCTCCGGGGGGCGGAATGAGCAGTTCTTC. Protein: CASSSGGRNEQFF.

The chain is built from TRBV6-5 and TRBJ1-6; TRBD1 matches 8 bases. The ends lost 10 bases at V and 5 bases at J; junction bases unmatched: 7. CDR1 and CDR2 from the germline V gene are MNHEY and SVGAGI. The CDR3 totals 14 residues. The CDR3 region is CANQDREHNSPLHF. The CDR3 DNA sequence: TGTGCCAACCAGGACAGGGAACATAATTCACCCCTCCACTTT.

V and J are TRBV27 and TRBJ2-7; D unclear. V lost 7 bases, J lost 4 bases, and 8 bases lay in between. CDR3 size: 11 residues. Germline lookup yields CDR1 MNHEY and CDR2 SMNVEV (reference sequence). The CDR3 here is CASITGYEQYF. The CDR3, as DNA: TGTGCCAGCATTACGGGTTACGAGCAGTACTTC.

This clone was observed once. This chain joins TRBV6-1 and TRBJ2-7; 7 bases match TRBD1. This CDR3 region has 14 residues. V gave up 7 bases and J gave up 7 bases; unmatched junction bases: 13. CDR1 MNHNS and CDR2 SASEGT come from the germline V gene. CDR3 coding DNA: TGTGCCAGCACCCGACAGGGCGGTTTGGGGGAGCAGTACTTC. Its translation is CASTRQGGLGEQYF.

The rearrangement joins TRBV28 to TRBJ2-1, with D tentatively TRBD2 (7 bases). This CDR3 has 15 residues. Germline values: CDR1 MDHEN, CDR2 SYDVKM. V gave up 6 bases and J gave up 0 bases, with 12 bases separating them. The CDR3 sequence: CASSQGGGSYNEQFF. CDR3 nucleotides: TGTGCCAGCAGCCAAGGGGGGGGCTCCTACAATGAGCAGTTCTTC. The whole variable domain, filled in from reference TRBV28 and TRBJ2-1, reads DVKVTQSSRYLVKRTGEKVFLECVQDMDHENMFWYRQDPGLGLRLIYFSYDVKMKEKGDIPEGYSVSREKKERFSLILESASTNQTSMYLCASSQGGGSYNEQFFGPGTRLTVL.

The chain employs TRBV4-1 and TRBJ1-6; 8 nucleotides agree with TRBD1. The germline CDR1 and CDR2 sequences are MGHRA and YSYEKL. The CDR3 is 15 residues long. After removal of 6 bases from V and 14 bases from J, the junction contained 15 bases not matched to a gene. Written as DNA, the CDR3 is TGCGCCAGCAGGCTTGACGGACAGGGTAATCCCACCCTCCACTTT. Translating it yields CASRLDGQGNPTLHF.

J is TRBJ2-1 and V is TRBV5-4, with a possible D match to TRBD1 (5 bases). The V end lost 0 bases, the J end lost 6 bases, and 13 bases lay between the germline ends. The germline CDR1 and CDR2 sequences are SGHNT and YYREEE (reference sequence). The length of the CDR3 is 15 residues. CDR3 in amino acids: CASSLDRSLFNEQFF. CDR3 DNA sequence: TGTGCCAGCAGCTTGGACAGGTCTCTTTTCAATGAGCAGTTCTTC. Combining the CDR3 with reference TRBV5-4 and TRBJ2-1 gives the whole variable domain ETGVTQSPTHLIKTRGQQVTLRCSSQSGHNTVSWYQQALGQGPQFIFQYYREEENGRGNFPPRFSGLQFPNYSSELNVNALELDDSALYLCASSLDRSLFNEQFFGPGTRLTVL.

The genes are TRBV28 and TRBJ2-7; no clear D. This CDR3 spans 12 amino acids. Germline CDR1 reads MDHEN; CDR2 reads SYDVKM. V lost 2 bases to trimming and J lost 4 bases, with 6 bases between them. Here the CDR3 reads CASSLASYEQYF. The CDR3 nucleotides read TGTGCCAGCAGTTTAGCGTCTTACGAGCAGTACTTC. Looking up the rest from reference TRBV28 and TRBJ2-7 gives the full variable domain: DVKVTQSSRYLVKRTGEKVFLECVQDMDHENMFWYRQDPGLGLRLIYFSYDVKMKEKGDIPEGYSVSREKKERFSLILESASTNQTSMYLCASSLASYEQYFGPGTRLTVT.

The gene calls are TRBV7-2 and TRBJ2-1; no clear D. V was pared by 1 base and J by 0 bases, with 10 bases between. The length of the CDR3 is 16 residues. Germline CDR1 reads SGHTA; CDR2 reads FQGNSA. DNA for the CDR3: TGTGCCAGCAGCTTAGAGATAGCCCACTCCTACAATGAGCAGTTCTTC. It specifies CASSLEIAHSYNEQFF.

The J gene is TRBJ1-1, the V gene TRBV6-1, with D unclear. With 3 bases removed from V and 3 bases from J, the gap between germline ends came to 8 bases. Per germline, CDR1 MNHNS and CDR2 SASEGT. This CDR3 spans 13 amino acids. CDR3 DNA: TGTGCCAGCAGTGAGGTGAGGGACACTGAAGCTTTCTTT. Protein product: CASSEVRDTEAFF.

J is TRBJ1-2 and V is TRBV19; TRBD1 aligns across 8 bases. The germline V gene encodes CDR1 LNHDA and CDR2 SQIVND (reference sequence). Trimming removed 6 bases from V and 2 bases from J; junction bases left unmatched: 8. CDR3 length: 15 residues. CDR3: CASSGPDRGNYGYTF. DNA for the CDR3: TGTGCCAGTAGCGGCCCCGACAGGGGAAACTATGGCTACACCTTC.

V usage is TRBV5-1 and J usage is TRBJ1-5; 7 nucleotides match TRBD1. Germline V lookup: CDR1 SGHRS, CDR2 YFSETQ. V dropped 4 bases and J dropped 4; count of bases not matched to a gene: 8. The CDR3 spans 15 residues. In DNA form, the CDR3 reads TGCGCCAGCAGCGCCGGGGACAGCCAAAATCAGCCCCAGCATTTT. It yields the protein CASSAGDSQNQPQHF. Combining the CDR3 with reference TRBV5-1 and TRBJ1-5 gives the whole variable domain KAGVTQTPRYLIKTRGQQVTLSCSPISGHRSVSWYQQTPGQGLQFLFEYFSETQRNKGNFPGRFSGRQFSNSRSEMNVSTLELGDSALYLCASSAGDSQNQPQHFGDGTRLSIL.

This chain joins TRBV27 and TRBJ2-7, with TRBD2 identical over 8 bases. The trim removed 5 bases at V and 4 bases at J, leaving 10 bases unmatched. The CDR3 is made up of 15 amino acids. Per the germline V gene, CDR1 is MNHEY and CDR2 is SMNVEV (reference sequence). The CDR3 coding sequence is TGTGCCAGCAGTCGCGCGGGACTAGTAATTTACGAGCAGTACTTC. It specifies CASSRAGLVIYEQYF.

The gene calls are TRBV7-2 and TRBJ1-1; no reliable D call. The V end was cut by 1 base, the J end by 5 bases, with 17 bases between. CDR1 is SGHTA and CDR2 is FQGNSA in the germline V gene. CDR3 length: 16 amino acids. This CDR3 is CASSLERKTHGTEAFF. The DNA for the CDR3 is TGTGCCAGCAGCTTAGAGCGGAAGACGCATGGGACTGAAGCTTTCTTT.

The sample holds many counts of this clone. This chain connects TRBV7-9 to TRBJ1-2; D call uncertain. The ends were cut back, 4 bases at V and 10 bases at J, with 13 bases in the middle. CDR3 length: 12 amino acids. CDR1 and CDR2 (germline): SEHNR, FQNEAQ (reference sequence). The chain's CDR3 is CASSSDWNDYTF. The CDR3, as DNA: TGTGCCAGCAGCTCGGACTGGAATGACTACACCTTC.

The V call is TRBV5-1, the J call TRBJ2-7; 7 bases are shared with TRBD1. The germline V gene encodes CDR1 SGHRS and CDR2 YFSETQ. The CDR3 length is 15 residues. V gave up 3 bases and J gave up 0 bases; unmatched junction bases: 6. The CDR3 region has the DNA TGCGCCAGCAGCTCCGGGACAGCGAACTCCTACGAGCAGTACTTC. Protein product: CASSSGTANSYEQYF.